This T cell receptor (beta chain) was obtained from a study of relationships among human T cell subsets. Whole-study findings and limits: Bead-based sorting did not rule out CD4+CD8+ double-positive cells.

After CD25, CD56 and CD294 bead selections, the flow-through was collected as Th1 cells. T cell subsets were isolated with antibody-coated magnetic beads. TCR alpha and beta CDR3s were amplified from mRNA by semiquantitative ARM-PCR. Tagged nested gene-specific primers were used first, then communal superprimers amplified exponentially. Nested primers were removed by exonuclease before the second PCR round. TCRdb analysed the multiplex PCR reads with MiXCR anew, one entry per CDR3 protein. The top ten clones hold approximately 30% of a sample with roughly 13,000 distinct CDR3 sequences, approximately 67% of them seen once. V was shortened by 7 bases and J by 7 bases, with 10 bases between the two germline ends. The CDR3 has 11 amino acids. From germline, CDR1 is MDHEN and CDR2 SYDVKM. Notes on this clonotype: Its antigen remains unidentified.

The sample was CD4+ Th1 cells sorted from blood. The receptor comes from a middle-aged man in good health. J is TRBJ2-5 and V is TRBV28; maybe TRBD2 (6 bases). DNA for the CDR3: TGTGCCAGCAAGGGAGGAGTGACCCAGTACTTC. It yields the protein CASKGGVTQYF.